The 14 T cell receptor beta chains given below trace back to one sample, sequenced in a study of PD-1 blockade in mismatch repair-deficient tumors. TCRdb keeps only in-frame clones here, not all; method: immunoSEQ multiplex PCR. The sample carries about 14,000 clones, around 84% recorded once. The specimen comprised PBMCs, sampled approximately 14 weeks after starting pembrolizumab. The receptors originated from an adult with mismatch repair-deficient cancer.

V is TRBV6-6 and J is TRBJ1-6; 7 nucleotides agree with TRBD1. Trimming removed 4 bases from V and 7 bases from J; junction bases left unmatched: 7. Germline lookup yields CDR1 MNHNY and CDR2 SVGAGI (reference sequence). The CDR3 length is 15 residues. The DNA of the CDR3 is TGTGCCAGCAGTTTCACGGGACAGCGAAATTCACCCCTCCACTTT. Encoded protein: CASSFTGQRNSPLHF.

The CDR3 bases are TGCGCCAGCAGATCCGGGACTAGCGGGACTAGTGAGCAGTTCTTC. Translated: CASRSGTSGTSEQFF. V is TRBV5-1 and J is TRBJ2-1, with 13 bases aligning to TRBD2. The germline CDR1 and CDR2 sequences are SGHRS and YFSETQ. There are 15 residues in the CDR3. The J segment lost 9 bases and the V segment lost 5 bases, leaving 8 bases of the junction unmatched.

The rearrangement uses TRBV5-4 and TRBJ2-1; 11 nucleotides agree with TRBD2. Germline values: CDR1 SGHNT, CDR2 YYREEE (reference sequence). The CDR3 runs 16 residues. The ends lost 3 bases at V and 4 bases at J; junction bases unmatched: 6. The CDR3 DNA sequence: TGTGCCAGCAGCTCGGGGCTAGCGGGAGGTTACAATGAGCAGTTCTTC. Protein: CASSSGLAGGYNEQFF.

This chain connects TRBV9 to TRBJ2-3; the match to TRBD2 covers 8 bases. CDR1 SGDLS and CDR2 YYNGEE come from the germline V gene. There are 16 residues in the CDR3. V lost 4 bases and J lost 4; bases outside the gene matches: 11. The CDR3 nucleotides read TGTGCCAGCAGCCTATCGGCGGGGGGCATAGCAGATACGCAGTATTTT. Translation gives CASSLSAGGIADTQYF. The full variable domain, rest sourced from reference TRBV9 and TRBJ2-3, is DSGVTQTPKHLITATGQRVTLRCSPRSGDLSVYWYQQSLDQGLQFLIQYYNGEERAKGNILERFSAQQFPDLHSELNLSSLELGDSALYFCASSLSAGGIADTQYFGPGTRLTVL.

The CDR3 here is CSVEDGPIYEQYF. CDR3 coding DNA: TGCAGCGTTGAAGATGGCCCAATCTACGAGCAGTACTTC. J is TRBJ2-7 and V is TRBV29-1; D call uncertain. Germline V gene sequence: CDR1 SQVTM, CDR2 ANQGSEA. This CDR3 is 13 amino acids long. Trimming removed 0 bases at V and 3 bases at J, with 9 bases between.

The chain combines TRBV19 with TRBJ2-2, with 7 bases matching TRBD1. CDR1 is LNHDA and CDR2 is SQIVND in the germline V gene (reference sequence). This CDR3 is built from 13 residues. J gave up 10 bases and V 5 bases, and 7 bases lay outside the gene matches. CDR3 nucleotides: TGTGCCAGTAGTGATAGGGGGCATCCGGAGCTGTTTTTT. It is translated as CASSDRGHPELFF.

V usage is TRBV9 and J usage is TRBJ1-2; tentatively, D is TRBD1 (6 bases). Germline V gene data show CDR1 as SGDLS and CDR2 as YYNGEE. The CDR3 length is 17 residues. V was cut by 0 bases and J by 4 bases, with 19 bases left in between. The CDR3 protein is CASSVDFAGRGTYGYTF. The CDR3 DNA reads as TGTGCCAGCAGCGTAGATTTTGCCGGTAGGGGGACCTATGGCTACACCTTC.

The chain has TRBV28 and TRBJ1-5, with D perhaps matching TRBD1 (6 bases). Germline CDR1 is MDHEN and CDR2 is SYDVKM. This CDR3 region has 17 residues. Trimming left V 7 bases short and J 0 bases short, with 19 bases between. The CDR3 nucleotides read TGTGCCAGCATCTTCTCCGCGGGGGCGCCTAGCAATCAGCCCCAGCATTTT. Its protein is CASIFSAGAPSNQPQHF. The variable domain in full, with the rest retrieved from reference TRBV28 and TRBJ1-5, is DVKVTQSSRYLVKRTGEKVFLECVQDMDHENMFWYRQDPGLGLRLIYFSYDVKMKEKGDIPEGYSVSREKKERFSLILESASTNQTSMYLCASIFSAGAPSNQPQHFGDGTRLSIL.

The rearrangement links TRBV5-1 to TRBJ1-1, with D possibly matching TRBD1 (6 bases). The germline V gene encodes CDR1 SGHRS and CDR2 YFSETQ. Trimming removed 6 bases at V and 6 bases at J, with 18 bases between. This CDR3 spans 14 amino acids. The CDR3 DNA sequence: TGCGCCAGCAAATACAGCGCAGGGGCGGCTGAAGCTTTCTTT. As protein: CASKYSAGAAEAFF.

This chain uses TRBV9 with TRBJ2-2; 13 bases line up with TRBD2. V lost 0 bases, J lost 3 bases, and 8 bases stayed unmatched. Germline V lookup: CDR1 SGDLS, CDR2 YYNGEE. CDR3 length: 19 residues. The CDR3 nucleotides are TGTGCCAGCAGCGTAGATGGACTAGCGGGAGAGGGGGACACCGGGGAGCTGTTTTTT. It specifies CASSVDGLAGEGDTGELFF.

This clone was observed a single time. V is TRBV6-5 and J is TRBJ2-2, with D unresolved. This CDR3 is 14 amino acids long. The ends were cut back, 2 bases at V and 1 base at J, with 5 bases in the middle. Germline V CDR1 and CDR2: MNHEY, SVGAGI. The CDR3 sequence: CASSYRQNTGELFF. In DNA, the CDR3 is TGTGCCAGCAGTTACCGACAGAACACCGGGGAGCTGTTTTTT.

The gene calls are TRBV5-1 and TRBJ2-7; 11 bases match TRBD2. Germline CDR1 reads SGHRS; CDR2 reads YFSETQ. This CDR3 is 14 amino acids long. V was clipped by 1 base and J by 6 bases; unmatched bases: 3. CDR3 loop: CASSLTSGSTEQYF. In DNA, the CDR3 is TGCGCCAGCAGCTTGACTAGCGGGAGTACCGAGCAGTACTTC.

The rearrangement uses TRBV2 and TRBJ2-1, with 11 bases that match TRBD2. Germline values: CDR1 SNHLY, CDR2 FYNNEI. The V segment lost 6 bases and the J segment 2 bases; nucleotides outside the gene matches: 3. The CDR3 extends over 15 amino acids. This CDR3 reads CASSVAGGPYNEQFF. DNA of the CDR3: TGTGCCAGCAGCGTAGCGGGAGGGCCCTACAATGAGCAGTTCTTC.

CDR3 region: CASSPQGSYEQYF. The CDR3 DNA reads TGTGCCAGTAGCCCACAGGGTTCCTACGAGCAGTACTTC. The V and J genes are TRBV19 and TRBJ2-7; TRBD1 is a possible D gene (6 bases). The CDR3 loop spans 13 amino acids. The germline V gene encodes CDR1 LNHDA and CDR2 SQIVND (reference sequence). V was trimmed by 6 bases and J by 1 base, leaving 10 bases between them.